This TCR beta chain was documented in a study of T cell responses to AZD1222 COVID-19 vaccine. Overall study findings and caveats: Unmutated variant regions reportedly attract nearly half of all spike-specific TCRs. Increases in Spike-specific TCR breadth and depth were seen after two AZD1222 doses. Researchers took repertoire samples only after the peak T cell response had come. Most donors were white British and more were female, and clonal diversity was possibly underestimated.

The length of the CDR3 is 14 residues. The germline gives CDR1 MNHEY, CDR2 SVGEGT. With 2 bases removed from V and 5 bases from J, the gap between germline ends came to 12 bases. Using immunoSEQ multiplex PCR, the repertoire was profiled, and TCRdb retains in-frame clones only, with some absent. The data show about 100,000 clones, 70% to 90% seen once. Comment on this clone: Its target is unknown.

The chain employs TRBV6-2 or TRBV6-3 and TRBJ1-2, with a possible D match to TRBD1 (5 bases). The sequence was obtained from an adult in good health. The sequenced sample was peripheral blood, obtained on day 0 of MenACWY control vaccination. The CDR3 region has the DNA TGTGCCAGCAGTTACGATACAGGCGCGTATGGCTACACCTTC. This gives the protein CASSYDTGAYGYTF.